The rows below give T cell receptor beta chains drawn from one sample of a study of identical twins. MiXCR, run by TCRdb on the 5' RACE reads, gives a single entry per CDR3 protein. The sample lists 550,000 to 700,000 distinct CDR3 sequences, around 21% occurring once. These data also formed part of another study, on T cells expressing NK-cell markers.

Sequenced material: PBMCs. These receptors originate from a young woman in good health. Both conserved end residues are trimmed from each CDR3. The order of the fields is CDR3 protein, V gene.

cdr3_aa: AWSLTYEQY
v_call: TRBV30

cdr3_aa: ASSLSRQGRSNYGYT
v_call: TRBV27

cdr3_aa: AISEGTGELF
v_call: TRBV10-3

cdr3_aa: SAREQGDYGYT
v_call: TRBV20-1

cdr3_aa: AISTGVRSPLH
v_call: TRBV10-3

cdr3_aa: SATPSGANTQY
v_call: TRBV20-1

cdr3_aa: SAGPRNRDYGYT
v_call: TRBV20-1

cdr3_aa: ASSHPTQGREQF
v_call: TRBV4-1

cdr3_aa: SARDQAGANYGYT
v_call: TRBV20-1

cdr3_aa: ASSDGQGVANTDTQY
v_call: TRBV9

cdr3_aa: ASSLGSAGLAGDEQF
v_call: TRBV7-9

cdr3_aa: ASSLGVGAVNEQF
v_call: TRBV11-3

cdr3_aa: ASSLLTFSSYNEQF
v_call: TRBV5-1

cdr3_aa: ASFRRAQDMNTEAF
v_call: TRBV12-3/TRBV12-4

cdr3_aa: SAPSSGRIHEQF
v_call: TRBV20-1

cdr3_aa: ASSLGQGVTEAF
v_call: TRBV12-3/TRBV12-4

cdr3_aa: LVRDSLSSTQY
v_call: TRBV29-1

cdr3_aa: ASSPGFTNEQY
v_call: TRBV6-1

cdr3_aa: ASSSRGQDEQF
v_call: TRBV11-2

cdr3_aa: ASSYRPVGYEQY
v_call: TRBV6-5

cdr3_aa: SASMRGGFNEQF
v_call: TRBV20-1

cdr3_aa: ASSLTRYSYEQY
v_call: TRBV5-6

cdr3_aa: ASSLSSGASTDTQY
v_call: TRBV7-9

cdr3_aa: ASSEGPNYGYT
v_call: TRBV25-1

cdr3_aa: SALGSGRASEQF
v_call: TRBV20-1

cdr3_aa: ASSARVDTEAF
v_call: TRBV9

cdr3_aa: ASGNQGYT
v_call: TRBV10-3

cdr3_aa: ASSYGGTSGNNEQF
v_call: TRBV6-2/TRBV6-3

cdr3_aa: ASSLTRGGDYNEQF
v_call: TRBV7-3

cdr3_aa: ASSLGLALASREQY
v_call: TRBV5-1

cdr3_aa: ASSSGLAGVYEQY
v_call: TRBV28

cdr3_aa: SATGGGNEQF
v_call: TRBV20-1

cdr3_aa: ASSLAPTVGHTEAF
v_call: TRBV5-5

cdr3_aa: ASSLGGTSKGDEQF
v_call: TRBV7-9

cdr3_aa: ASSKSFGGVGANVLT
v_call: TRBV21-1

cdr3_aa: ASPRGGRYQETQY
v_call: TRBV12-3/TRBV12-4

cdr3_aa: ASSFPGPGEQY
v_call: TRBV5-1

cdr3_aa: ASSFGGGFRNEQF
v_call: TRBV7-8

cdr3_aa: ASSQGGGVAGVKTGELF
v_call: TRBV4-3

cdr3_aa: ASSLAGTGGEQF
v_call: TRBV12-3/TRBV12-4

cdr3_aa: ASSPRAGSSYEQY
v_call: TRBV2

cdr3_aa: ASSFSMSNTEAF
v_call: TRBV12-3/TRBV12-4